The 8 T cell receptor beta chains listed next were all sequenced from one sample in a study of OX40 agonist ivuxolimab in advanced cancers. Profiled with immunoSEQ multiplex PCR; TCRdb holds only in-frame clones, not every one. The table includes about 91,000 clones, around 80% detected once. This material consisted of CD4+ or CD8+ T cells sorted from blood, taken in a trial of the OX40 agonist ivuxolimab. These receptors originate from an adult with an advanced solid tumor such as melanoma, head and neck, liver or kidney cancer.

V usage is TRBV7-2 and J usage is TRBJ2-2; 8 positions agree with TRBD2. Germline CDR1 and CDR2: SGHTA and FQGNSA. The CDR3 sequence is 15 residues long. V shed 5 bases, J shed 0 bases, and the junction held 2 bases outside the gene matches. The CDR3 DNA sequence: TGTGCCAGCAGCCTTAGCGGGGCGAACACCGGGGAGCTGTTTTTT. This translates into CASSLSGANTGELFF.

The chain links TRBV6-5 to TRBJ1-2; TRBD1 might be the D (6 bases). The germline V gene has CDR1 MNHEY and CDR2 SVGAGI. Trimming stripped 6 bases from V and 5 bases from J, with 13 bases between. This CDR3 has 13 residues. CDR3 in amino acids: CASRTGTQYGYTF. The CDR3 DNA reads TGTGCCAGCAGGACCGGGACACAGTATGGCTACACCTTC.

The chain carries TRBV5-1 and TRBJ2-3, with D perhaps TRBD1 (6 bases). V was shortened by 0 bases and J by 0 bases, with 14 bases between the two germline ends. The germline V gene has CDR1 SGHRS and CDR2 YFSETQ. This CDR3 is 17 amino acids long. This CDR3 is CASSLDGQGSSTDTQYF. The CDR3 nucleotides are TGCGCCAGCAGCTTGGATGGTCAGGGGTCGAGCACAGATACGCAGTATTTT. The variable domain in full, with the rest retrieved from reference TRBV5-1 and TRBJ2-3, is KAGVTQTPRYLIKTRGQQVTLSCSPISGHRSVSWYQQTPGQGLQFLFEYFSETQRNKGNFPGRFSGRQFSNSRSEMNVSTLELGDSALYLCASSLDGQGSSTDTQYFGPGTRLTVL.

This clone was seen just once. V is TRBV2 and J is TRBJ1-2; a possible D gene is TRBD1 (5 bases). This CDR3 is 14 amino acids long. V was pared by 2 bases and J by 3 bases, with 10 bases between. Germline V gene lookup returns CDR1 SNHLY and CDR2 FYNNEI. In DNA, the CDR3 is TGTGCCAGCAGTGAAAGGGAGGGGTACTATGGCTACACCTTC. It is translated as CASSEREGYYGYTF.

The rearrangement links TRBV5-4 to TRBJ2-7; 9 bases line up with TRBD2. V lost 3 bases to trimming and J lost 3 bases; unmatched junction nucleotides: 7. Germline assignment: CDR1 SGHNT and CDR2 YYREEE (reference sequence). The CDR3 sequence is 15 residues long. In nucleotides, the CDR3 is TGTGCCAGCAGCTCTTCTAGCGGGGTGAGCTACGAGCAGTACTTC. Amino acids: CASSSSSGVSYEQYF.

The chain carries TRBV29-1 and TRBJ1-1; 11 nucleotides agree with TRBD1. This CDR3 has 13 residues. Trimming removed 7 bases from V and 1 base from J; junction bases left unmatched: 2. In germline, CDR1 is SQVTM, CDR2 ANQGSEA. In DNA, the CDR3 is TGCAGCGGCGGACAGGGGGCGAACACTGAAGCTTTCTTT. Translating gives CSGGQGANTEAFF.

This clone was counted a few times. The chain couples TRBV4-3 to TRBJ1-4; TRBD1 is a possible D gene (5 bases). The ends were cut back, 4 bases at V and 5 bases at J, with 11 bases in the middle. Germline V CDR1 and CDR2: LGHNA, YSLEER. This CDR3 has 14 residues. The CDR3 sequence is CASSLRGDNEKLFF. The CDR3, as DNA: TGCGCCAGCAGCCTGCGGGGGGACAATGAAAAACTGTTTTTT.

This chain connects TRBV15 to TRBJ2-6, with D uncertain. The germline V gene encodes CDR1 LNHNV and CDR2 YYDKDF (reference sequence). V shed 6 bases and J shed 4 bases, with 7 bases lying between them. The CDR3 has 13 amino acids. The CDR3 sequence: CATRESGANVLTF. As DNA, the CDR3 is TGTGCCACCAGGGAGTCCGGGGCCAACGTCCTGACTTTC.